These T cell receptor beta chains were read from a single sample in a study of cytomegalovirus exposure and HLA in healthy donors. Clones were sequenced by immunoSEQ multiplex PCR, and TCRdb holds only the in-frame ones, with some missing. The data hold some 100,000 clones, with around 84% observed a single time. Sequenced sample: PBMCs. The receptors originated from a man aged 18 to 35 in good health and CMV-seronegative. Both conserved end residues are part of each CDR3. The D gene is left open where the match is weak. The size of a clone is reported for some rows only, either as once, few or many, or as a class for expanded clones.

size	J	V	D	DNA	CDR3
-	TRBJ2-1	TRBV19	TRBD2	TGTGCCAGTAGTAAGGCGGGCGCGGGAGTTGCCTACAATGAGCAGTTCTTC	CASSKAGAGVAYNEQFF
-	TRBJ2-3	TRBV27	-	TGTGCCAGCAGTCCCCCGGTCACAGATACGCAGTATTTT	CASSPPVTDTQYF
-	TRBJ2-1	TRBV18	-	TGTGCCAGCTCTAGAGACAGGAAGAACAATGAGCAGTTCTTC	CASSRDRKNNEQFF
-	TRBJ1-3	TRBV10-2	-	TGCGCCAGCAGTGAGTCGGGCGGGAGGTACACCATATATTTT	CASSESGGRYTIYF
-	TRBJ1-5	TRBV2	TRBD1	TGTGCCAGCAGGGGGACAGACTATAGCAATCAGCCCCAGCATTTT	CASRGTDYSNQPQHF
-	TRBJ1-1	TRBV19	-	TGTGCCAGTAGACGTCGGGGAGAAGACACTGAAGCTTTCTTT	CASRRRGEDTEAFF
-	TRBJ1-2	TRBV11-2	-	TGTGCCAGCAGCTTAGGCGGGGGGCGTGGGGGCTATGGCTACACCTTC	CASSLGGGRGGYGYTF
-	TRBJ1-1	TRBV5-4	TRBD1	TGTGCCAGCAGCCATACAGGGGATTCCACTGAAGCTTTCTTT	CASSHTGDSTEAFF
-	TRBJ1-1	TRBV5-1	TRBD1	TGCGCCAGCAGTGACAGGGTGAACACTGAAGCTTTCTTT	CASSDRVNTEAFF
-	TRBJ2-1	TRBV18	TRBD2	TGTGCCAGCTCACCACCCCTACCGGGACTAGCTGAAGAGCAGTTCTTC	CASSPPLPGLAEEQFF
-	TRBJ1-1	TRBV27	-	TGTGCCAGCAGTTCGGACCCGGGACTCACTGAAGCTTTCTTT	CASSSDPGLTEAFF
-	TRBJ1-1	TRBV2	-	TGTGCCAGCAGGCGTATGAACACTGAAGCTTTCTTT	CASRRMNTEAFF
-	TRBJ2-2	TRBV11-2	TRBD2	TGTGCCAGCAGCTTAGTGGGCGGGAGGGCCGCCGGGGAGCTGTTTTTT	CASSLVGGRAAGELFF
-	TRBJ2-1	TRBV9	TRBD2	TGTGCCAGCACCGTTGGACTGGGGGGACTAGCGGGCCCGAGACGAACCTACAATGAGCAGTTCTTC	CASTVGLGGLAGPRRTYNEQFF
-	TRBJ1-2	TRBV19	TRBD1	TGTGCCAGTAGTGCCCAGGGACAGGGGTCCGGCGGCTACACCTTC	CASSAQGQGSGGYTF
few	TRBJ2-7	TRBV7-2	TRBD2	TGTGCCAGCAGCTCGGGACTAGCGGGCGCCTACGAGCAGTACTTC	CASSSGLAGAYEQYF
-	TRBJ2-1	TRBV6-5	TRBD2	TGTGCCAGCAGTTCCATACTAGCGGAGGTCAATGAGCAGTTCTTC	CASSSILAEVNEQFF
-	TRBJ1-2	TRBV5-6	TRBD1	TGTGCCAGCAGCTTAGGGGGCGCAGGCTATGGCTACACCTTC	CASSLGGAGYGYTF
-	TRBJ1-1	TRBV27	-	TGTGCCAGCAGTTTAGTCCCGGGCAGGGCCGCTTTCTTT	CASSLVPGRAAFF
-	TRBJ1-1	TRBV27	TRBD1	TGTGCCAGCAGTTCCCCGGGACAGGGGAACACTGAAGCTTTCTTT	CASSSPGQGNTEAFF
-	TRBJ1-4	TRBV7-2	-	TGTGCCAGCAGCTTAGAACCGGCGGGGTCTCCTGAAAAACTGTTTTTT	CASSLEPAGSPEKLFF
few	TRBJ2-1	TRBV5-6	TRBD2	TGTGCCAGCAGCCCTCCGGGACTAGAGTCCTACAATGAGCAGTTCTTC	CASSPPGLESYNEQFF
-	TRBJ2-1	TRBV6-5	-	TGTGCCAGCAGTTATTCAGCGGCGAGCTCCTACAATGAGCAGTTCTTC	CASSYSAASSYNEQFF
once	TRBJ2-7	TRBV19	TRBD2	TGTGCCAGTAGTATTCCCCCCCTAGCGGGAGTCCCCTACGAGCAGTACTTC	CASSIPPLAGVPYEQYF
-	TRBJ2-1	TRBV28	-	TGTGCCAGCAGCAAGTCCCCCAGCTCCTACAATGAGCAGTTCTTC	CASSKSPSSYNEQFF
-	TRBJ2-3	TRBV27	TRBD1	TGTGCCAGCAGTTCATGGGACAGTTCACTCACAGATACGCAGTATTTT	CASSSWDSSLTDTQYF
-	TRBJ2-7	TRBV5-1	TRBD1	TGCGCCAGCAGCTTGGGAGGGGGCGGATTGACTAACGAGCAGTACTTC	CASSLGGGGLTNEQYF
-	TRBJ1-2	TRBV4-3	TRBD1	TGCGCCAGCAGCCAAAACGGACAGGGAATCTATGGCTACACCTTC	CASSQNGQGIYGYTF
-	TRBJ2-2	TRBV30	TRBD2	TGTGCCTGGGATTCTCACGGGACTATCGGTGCCGGGGAGCTGTTTTTT	CAWDSHGTIGAGELFF
-	TRBJ2-2	TRBV28	TRBD2	TGTGCCAGCAGTTCCCCCCGGCTAGCGGGAGTACAAGCGAACACCGGGGAGCTGTTTTTT	CASSSPRLAGVQANTGELFF
-	TRBJ1-4	TRBV25-1	-	TGTGCCAGCCAACCGGGACAAACAACTAATGAAAAACTGTTTTTT	CASQPGQTTNEKLFF
-	TRBJ2-3	TRBV5-6	-	TGTGCCAGCAGCTTGGCCGGGGGTAGGAACACAGATACGCAGTATTTT	CASSLAGGRNTDTQYF
-	TRBJ1-2	TRBV7-2	-	TGTGCCAGCAGCTTCCCGACAGTAAACTATGGCTACACCTTC	CASSFPTVNYGYTF
-	TRBJ2-1	TRBV6-6	-	TGTGCCAGCAGTAGCGGAATGTCCTACAATGAGCAGTTCTTC	CASSSGMSYNEQFF
-	TRBJ1-3	TRBV7-9	TRBD1	TGTGCCAGCAGCCCAGGGGGGCAGACCCTATATTTT	CASSPGGQTLYF
-	TRBJ1-1	TRBV27	TRBD1	TGTGCCAGCAGTCCGGACAGGACGTACCGCTTGGTGAACACTGAAGCTTTCTTT	CASSPDRTYRLVNTEAFF
-	TRBJ1-1	TRBV9	-	TGTGCCAGCAGCGGGGGGGGGTTAGGTGAAGCTTTCTTT	CASSGGGLGEAFF
few	TRBJ2-1	TRBV19	-	TGTGCCACTACTCCAGCGCTAGCGAACCCTCGGCATGAGCAGTTCTTC	CATTPALANPRHEQFF
-	TRBJ1-5	TRBV28	-	TGTGCCAGCAGTCACGGGACACTCAATCAGCCCCAGCATTTT	CASSHGTLNQPQHF
once	TRBJ2-7	TRBV5-1	TRBD2	TGCGCCAGCAGCTCTAAGGCGGGAGGGCTCTACGAGCAGTACTTC	CASSSKAGGLYEQYF